A selection of T cell receptor beta chains follows, all from one sample in a study of T cells in Graves' hyperthyroidism and ophthalmopathy. TCRdb fed the multiplex PCR reads into MiXCR, producing one record per CDR3 protein. The sample consists of a few hundred thousand distinct CDR3 sequences, more than 15% of them appearing once. The sequenced sample consisted of blood. Every receptor here comes from a woman aged 30 to 39 with Graves' hyperthyroidism. Each CDR3 is given with its conserved first and last residue. The order of the fields is CDR3 protein, CDR3 DNA, CDR3 length, D gene, clone size, J gene, V gene. A D gene is named only where the DNA matches it firmly. Expanded clones are given a class, and other clones once, few, many or no size at all.

CDR3aa: CASSEGLGGQETQYF; CDR3nt: TGCGCCAGCAGTGAAGGTTTGGGCGGACAAGAGACCCAGTACTTC; len: 15; d_gene: -; abundance: -; j_gene: TRBJ2-5; v_gene: TRBV10-1
CDR3aa: CATSRAKLAGEADTQYF; CDR3nt: TGTGCCACCAGCAGAGCAAAACTAGCGGGAGAGGCAGATACGCAGTATTTT; len: 17; d_gene: TRBD2; abundance: many; j_gene: TRBJ2-3; v_gene: TRBV15
CDR3aa: CASSRTSGRHYEQYF; CDR3nt: TGTGCCAGCAGCCGGACTAGCGGGAGGCACTACGAGCAGTACTTC; len: 15; d_gene: TRBD2; abundance: many; j_gene: TRBJ2-7; v_gene: TRBV28
CDR3aa: CASSLFGDRIVTGELFF; CDR3nt: TGTGCCAGCAGCTTATTTGGGGACAGGATCGTGACCGGGGAGCTGTTTTTT; len: 17; d_gene: TRBD1; abundance: few; j_gene: TRBJ2-2; v_gene: TRBV7-9
CDR3aa: CAWSTGSYEQYF; CDR3nt: TGTGCCTGGAGTACGGGAAGCTACGAGCAGTACTTC; len: 12; d_gene: -; abundance: many; j_gene: TRBJ2-7; v_gene: TRBV30
CDR3aa: CASSRDRSSDTQYF; CDR3nt: TGTGCCAGCTCACGGGATCGCAGTTCAGATACGCAGTATTTT; len: 14; d_gene: -; abundance: many; j_gene: TRBJ2-3; v_gene: TRBV18
CDR3aa: CASQSASGSTDTQYF; CDR3nt: TGTGCCAGCCAGTCTGCTAGCGGGAGCACAGATACGCAGTATTTT; len: 15; d_gene: TRBD2; abundance: many; j_gene: TRBJ2-3; v_gene: TRBV6-2/TRBV6-3
CDR3aa: CASSYASSGANVLTF; CDR3nt: TGTGCCAGCAGTTACGCTAGCAGTGGGGCCAACGTCCTGACTTTC; len: 15; d_gene: -; abundance: -; j_gene: TRBJ2-6; v_gene: TRBV6-5
CDR3aa: CASSVEGGPGFEQYF; CDR3nt: TGTGCCAGCAGCGTAGAGGGAGGGCCAGGATTCGAGCAGTACTTC; len: 15; d_gene: TRBD2; abundance: many; j_gene: TRBJ2-7; v_gene: TRBV9
CDR3aa: CASSQDRATISTDTQYF; CDR3nt: TGCGCCAGCAGCCAAGATCGTGCCACTATAAGCACAGATACGCAGTATTTT; len: 17; d_gene: -; abundance: -; j_gene: TRBJ2-3; v_gene: TRBV4-3
CDR3aa: CASSIVAASYNEQFF; CDR3nt: TGTGCCAGTAGTATCGTAGCGGCTTCCTACAATGAGCAGTTCTTC; len: 15; d_gene: -; abundance: -; j_gene: TRBJ2-1; v_gene: TRBV19
CDR3aa: CASSSPDGLAGPSYNEQFF; CDR3nt: TGCGCCAGCAGCTCACCAGATGGGCTAGCGGGACCCTCCTACAATGAGCAGTTCTTC; len: 19; d_gene: TRBD2; abundance: -; j_gene: TRBJ2-1; v_gene: TRBV4-1
CDR3aa: CASSQGQEGYTF; CDR3nt: TGTGCCAGCAGCCAGGGACAGGAAGGCTACACCTTC; len: 12; d_gene: TRBD1; abundance: many; j_gene: TRBJ1-2; v_gene: TRBV7-9
CDR3aa: CASSVAGTDYGYTF; CDR3nt: TGTGCCAGCAGCGTAGCCGGGACGGACTATGGCTACACCTTC; len: 14; d_gene: -; abundance: many; j_gene: TRBJ1-2; v_gene: TRBV9
CDR3aa: CAWAGGGEQFF; CDR3nt: TGTGCCTGGGCGGGAGGGGGTGAGCAGTTCTTC; len: 11; d_gene: TRBD2; abundance: many; j_gene: TRBJ2-1; v_gene: TRBV30
CDR3aa: CSATKREGYNEQFF; CDR3nt: TGCAGTGCTACAAAGCGGGAGGGATACAATGAGCAGTTCTTC; len: 14; d_gene: TRBD2; abundance: many; j_gene: TRBJ2-1; v_gene: TRBV20-1
CDR3aa: CASSFGTDLYEQYF; CDR3nt: TGTGCCAGCAGCTTCGGGACAGACCTCTACGAGCAGTACTTC; len: 14; d_gene: TRBD1; abundance: -; j_gene: TRBJ2-7; v_gene: TRBV7-2
CDR3aa: CASSSSLAEDTQYF; CDR3nt: TGCGCCAGCAGCTCGAGCCTTGCGGAAGATACGCAGTATTTT; len: 14; d_gene: -; abundance: many; j_gene: TRBJ2-3; v_gene: TRBV5-1
CDR3aa: CASSFRGGVGEQYF; CDR3nt: TGTGCCAGCAGTTTTCGAGGAGGTGTGGGGGAGCAGTACTTC; len: 14; d_gene: -; abundance: -; j_gene: TRBJ2-7; v_gene: TRBV27
CDR3aa: CATRTDYEQYF; CDR3nt: TGCGCCACCCGAACCGATTACGAGCAGTACTTC; len: 11; d_gene: -; abundance: -; j_gene: TRBJ2-7; v_gene: TRBV5-1
CDR3aa: CASSLWSGQPQHF; CDR3nt: TGTGCCAGCAGCTTATGGTCCGGTCAGCCCCAGCATTTT; len: 13; d_gene: -; abundance: -; j_gene: TRBJ1-5; v_gene: TRBV7-6
CDR3aa: CSARRLAINEQFF; CDR3nt: TGCAGTGCTAGAAGGCTAGCCATCAATGAGCAGTTCTTC; len: 13; d_gene: -; abundance: many; j_gene: TRBJ2-1; v_gene: TRBV20-1
CDR3aa: CASSYPGAQYF; CDR3nt: TGTGCCAGCAGTTACCCGGGAGCGCAGTATTTT; len: 11; d_gene: -; abundance: few; j_gene: TRBJ2-3; v_gene: TRBV6-9
CDR3aa: CSAVGGSTEAFF; CDR3nt: TGCAGTGCCGTAGGGGGCAGCACTGAAGCTTTCTTT; len: 12; d_gene: TRBD1; abundance: -; j_gene: TRBJ1-1; v_gene: TRBV20-1
CDR3aa: CASRPYPSGDSTDTQYF; CDR3nt: TGTGCCAGCAGACCCTATCCTAGCGGAGATAGCACAGATACGCAGTATTTT; len: 17; d_gene: TRBD2; abundance: -; j_gene: TRBJ2-3; v_gene: TRBV6-2/TRBV6-3
CDR3aa: CASSLAPRTSGSPPDTQYF; CDR3nt: TGTGCCAGCAGCTTAGCACCGAGGACTAGCGGGAGTCCCCCAGATACGCAGTATTTT; len: 19; d_gene: TRBD2; abundance: -; j_gene: TRBJ2-3; v_gene: TRBV11-2
CDR3aa: CASSREGRASYEQYF; CDR3nt: TGTGCCAGCAGCCGCGAGGGGCGGGCCTCGTACGAGCAGTACTTC; len: 15; d_gene: -; abundance: -; j_gene: TRBJ2-7; v_gene: TRBV6-4
CDR3aa: CASSASSDPYNEQFF; CDR3nt: TGTGCCAGTAGTGCCTCTAGCGATCCGTACAATGAGCAGTTCTTC; len: 15; d_gene: -; abundance: -; j_gene: TRBJ2-1; v_gene: TRBV19
CDR3aa: CASLDPNTEAFF; CDR3nt: TGTGCCAGTCTAGACCCGAACACTGAAGCTTTCTTT; len: 12; d_gene: -; abundance: many; j_gene: TRBJ1-1; v_gene: TRBV6-1
CDR3aa: CASSPLVVQGTNTGELFF; CDR3nt: TGTGCCAGCAGCCCTTTAGTCGTACAGGGGACGAACACCGGGGAGCTGTTTTTT; len: 18; d_gene: TRBD1; abundance: many; j_gene: TRBJ2-2; v_gene: TRBV11-2
CDR3aa: CASSKRAGSYNEQFF; CDR3nt: TGTGCCAGCAGCAAACGAGCGGGAAGCTACAATGAGCAGTTCTTC; len: 15; d_gene: TRBD2; abundance: many; j_gene: TRBJ2-1; v_gene: TRBV12-3/TRBV12-4
CDR3aa: CATSRAPGLPSYEQYF; CDR3nt: TGTGCCACCAGCAGAGCGCCGGGACTACCATCCTACGAGCAGTACTTC; len: 16; d_gene: TRBD2; abundance: -; j_gene: TRBJ2-7; v_gene: TRBV15
CDR3aa: CASSPHAGAIQPQHF; CDR3nt: TGTGCCAGCAGTCCCCATGCGGGGGCGATTCAGCCCCAGCATTTT; len: 15; d_gene: -; abundance: many; j_gene: TRBJ1-5; v_gene: TRBV28
CDR3aa: CASSRDRGYEQFF; CDR3nt: TGTGCCAGCAGCCGGGATAGGGGATATGAGCAGTTCTTC; len: 13; d_gene: -; abundance: many; j_gene: TRBJ2-1; v_gene: TRBV7-2
CDR3aa: CASSPPGTVNTEAFF; CDR3nt: TGTGCCAGCAGCCCCCCCGGGACGGTGAACACTGAAGCTTTCTTT; len: 15; d_gene: -; abundance: many; j_gene: TRBJ1-1; v_gene: TRBV6-2/TRBV6-3
CDR3aa: CASRIAGSRYEQYF; CDR3nt: TGTGCCAGCAGAATCGCCGGGAGCAGGTACGAGCAGTACTTC; len: 14; d_gene: -; abundance: few; j_gene: TRBJ2-7; v_gene: TRBV7-9
CDR3aa: CASSASPGTGGMSNQPQHF; CDR3nt: TGCGCCAGCAGCGCTTCTCCTGGGACAGGGGGTATGAGCAATCAGCCCCAGCATTTT; len: 19; d_gene: TRBD1; abundance: many; j_gene: TRBJ1-5; v_gene: TRBV5-1
CDR3aa: CASSLGREGLNEQFF; CDR3nt: TGTGCCAGCAGCTTAGGACGGGAGGGCCTCAATGAGCAGTTCTTC; len: 15; d_gene: TRBD2; abundance: -; j_gene: TRBJ2-1; v_gene: TRBV7-9
CDR3aa: CASSSTVSIDQKLFF; CDR3nt: TGTGCCAGCAGCTCGACGGTGTCTATTGATCAAAAACTGTTTTTT; len: 15; d_gene: -; abundance: few; j_gene: TRBJ1-4; v_gene: TRBV2
CDR3aa: CASSVGDRGKLATEAFF; CDR3nt: TGTGCCAGCAGCGTAGGGGACAGGGGTAAGCTTGCCACTGAAGCTTTCTTT; len: 17; d_gene: TRBD1; abundance: few; j_gene: TRBJ1-1; v_gene: TRBV9
CDR3aa: CSARDGPGLAVYNEQFF; CDR3nt: TGCAGTGCTAGAGATGGTCCGGGACTAGCGGTCTACAATGAGCAGTTCTTC; len: 17; d_gene: TRBD2; abundance: many; j_gene: TRBJ2-1; v_gene: TRBV20-1
CDR3aa: CASSIKLGPGEQYF; CDR3nt: TGTGCCAGTAGTATTAAATTGGGGCCTGGGGAGCAGTACTTC; len: 14; d_gene: -; abundance: few; j_gene: TRBJ2-7; v_gene: TRBV19
CDR3aa: CASSEGPGLAGVGELFF; CDR3nt: TGTGCCAGCAGCGAAGGACCGGGACTAGCGGGAGTCGGGGAGCTGTTTTTT; len: 17; d_gene: TRBD2; abundance: few; j_gene: TRBJ2-2; v_gene: TRBV9
CDR3aa: CASSQGTANNSPLHF; CDR3nt: TGTGCCAGCAGCCAAGGGACCGCCAATAATTCACCCCTCCACTTT; len: 15; d_gene: -; abundance: many; j_gene: TRBJ1-6; v_gene: TRBV3-1
CDR3aa: CASSELGQGDSYEQYF; CDR3nt: TGTGCCAGCAGTGAATTGGGACAGGGGGACTCCTACGAGCAGTACTTC; len: 16; d_gene: TRBD1; abundance: -; j_gene: TRBJ2-7; v_gene: TRBV25-1
CDR3aa: CASSLDRDRVLRSSYEQYF; CDR3nt: TGTGCCAGCAGCTTAGACCGGGACAGGGTTTTGCGAAGCTCCTACGAGCAGTACTTC; len: 19; d_gene: TRBD1; abundance: many; j_gene: TRBJ2-7; v_gene: TRBV13
CDR3aa: CASGSGSSYEQYF; CDR3nt: TGTGCCAGCGGTAGCGGGAGCTCCTACGAGCAGTACTTC; len: 13; d_gene: TRBD2; abundance: many; j_gene: TRBJ2-7; v_gene: TRBV27
CDR3aa: CASRRRGGIEKLFF; CDR3nt: TGTGCCAGCCGACGCAGGGGAGGAATTGAAAAACTGTTTTTT; len: 14; d_gene: -; abundance: -; j_gene: TRBJ1-4; v_gene: TRBV6-1